The source of this T cell receptor beta chain is a study of cytomegalovirus exposure and HLA in healthy donors. This clone was detected a few times. A multiplex PCR was run with 60 Vbeta primers and 13 Jbeta primers. Using immunoSEQ multiplex PCR, the repertoire was profiled, and TCRdb retains in-frame clones only, with some absent. The sample yields 90,000 to 120,000 clones, around 82% seen once. The source of this sequence is a woman aged 45-65 years in good health and CMV-seropositive. What was sequenced was PBMCs.

The CDR3 DNA follows: TGTGCCAGCAGGTTGCGGGAACAAGAGACCCAGTACTTC. Translating it yields CASRLREQETQYF. The rearrangement joins TRBV5-8 to TRBJ2-5, with D perhaps TRBD2 (6 bases). Germline lookup yields CDR1 SGHTS and CDR2 YDEGEE. V lost 5 bases and J lost 2, with 10 bases in between. The CDR3 has 13 amino acids.